Sequencing of this T cell receptor beta chain was carried out in a study of blood T cell repertoires in COVID-19. This CDR3 has 19 amino acids. The V gene end was trimmed by 4 bases and the J gene end by 4 bases; junction bases not matched to a gene: 17. CDR1 is MNHEY, CDR2 SMNVEV, per germline (reference sequence). Clones were read by immunoSEQ multiplex PCR, and TCRdb kept only the in-frame ones, dropping some. The sample includes roughly 50,000 clones, 70% to 90% seen only once; the top ten take 13% to 15%. This clone is judged medium-sized. The sequence was collected from a woman in her sixties with active COVID-19. The V and J genes are TRBV27 and TRBJ1-4; 8 bases are a match to TRBD1. Sample: peripheral blood. The CDR3 region has the DNA TGTGCCAGCAGTTCTGGGACCCCAGGGGGCGCTTTGAGTAATGAAAAACTGTTTTTT. Amino acids: CASSSGTPGGALSNEKLFF.